The 3 T cell receptor beta chains given below trace back to one sample, sequenced in a study of radiation and T cells in renal cell carcinoma. Some clones are missing from TCRdb's copy, which holds only in-frame ones; the method was immunoSEQ multiplex PCR. The sample carries some 100,000 clones, over 65% recorded once. Time point in this sample: baseline pretreatment blood. The treatment is: 15 Gy SBRT to primary tumor, nephrectomy 4 weeks later. Sequenced here: blood, sampled from a patient whose treatment included radiotherapy and nephrectomy. The receptors derive from a man aged 55 to 70 with renal cell carcinoma.

This clone was recorded a few times. The V call is TRBV30, the J call TRBJ2-7; TRBD2 aligns across 11 bases. Germline V gene sequence: CDR1 GTSNPN, CDR2 SVGIG (reference sequence). V lost 0 bases, J lost 3 bases, and 7 bases stayed unmatched. The CDR3 contains 16 residues. The CDR3 nucleotides read TGTGCCTGGAGTGTAGTGGGACTAGCGGTCCTCTACGAGCAGTACTTC. Protein product: CAWSVVGLAVLYEQYF.

The CDR3 DNA reads as TGTGCCAGCAGCGTAGTAGGGAACGGGAGGGCCTCGGATGAGCAGTTCTTC. Protein product: CASSVVGNGRASDEQFF. The chain employs TRBV9 and TRBJ2-1; 8 nucleotides line up with TRBD2. Germline assignment: CDR1 SGDLS and CDR2 YYNGEE. V lost 0 bases to trimming and J lost 8 bases; unmatched junction nucleotides: 13. This CDR3 spans 17 amino acids.

The CDR3 DNA reads TGTGCCAGCAGGACGGGACCATTGAACACTGAAGCTTTCTTT. It translates to CASRTGPLNTEAFF. This chain joins TRBV6-5 and TRBJ1-1, with D perhaps matching TRBD1 (5 bases). Germline V lookup: CDR1 MNHEY, CDR2 SVGAGI. The CDR3 has 14 amino acids. Between the trimmed V and J ends, which lost 6 bases and 0 bases, there was a span of 11 bases.